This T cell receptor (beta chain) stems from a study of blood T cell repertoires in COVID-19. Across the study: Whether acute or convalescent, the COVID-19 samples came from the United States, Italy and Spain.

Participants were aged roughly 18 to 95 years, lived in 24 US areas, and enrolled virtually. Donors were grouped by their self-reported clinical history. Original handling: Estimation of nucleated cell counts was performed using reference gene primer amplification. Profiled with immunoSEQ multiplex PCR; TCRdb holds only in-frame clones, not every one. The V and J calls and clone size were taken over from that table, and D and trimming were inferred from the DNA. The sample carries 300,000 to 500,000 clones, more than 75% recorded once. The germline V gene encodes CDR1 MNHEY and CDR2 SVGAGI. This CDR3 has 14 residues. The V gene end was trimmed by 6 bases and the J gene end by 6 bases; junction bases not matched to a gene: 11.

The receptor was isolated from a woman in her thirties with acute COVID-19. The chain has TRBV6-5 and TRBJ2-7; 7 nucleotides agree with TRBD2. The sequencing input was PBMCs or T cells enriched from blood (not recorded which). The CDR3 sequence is CASRRGGVQVEQYF. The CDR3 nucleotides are TGTGCCAGCAGGAGGGGAGGGGTACAGGTCGAGCAGTACTTC.